There are a few counts of the clone carrying this T cell receptor beta chain. Its specificity is unknown. J gave up 0 bases and V 4 bases, and 10 bases lay outside the gene matches. The CDR3 covers 16 residues. Germline V gene lookup returns CDR1 SGHNT and CDR2 YYREEE (reference sequence). Using immunoSEQ multiplex PCR, the repertoire was profiled, and TCRdb retains in-frame clones only, with some absent. The profile covers tens of thousands of clones, with roughly 82% appearing a single time and 3.1% taken by the ten largest. The data derive from a study of a mutant IDH1 vaccine in newly diagnosed glioma. Overall study context: The first vaccination came 4-6 weeks after radiotherapy alone, or with temozolomide cycles. Treated patients showed a male proportion of about 62%, a female proportion of roughly 38%, and a mean age of around 39 years. Prior therapy was radiotherapy, temozolomide, or both; most received both.

Study observations and caveats: Researchers report vaccine-induced immune responses in 93.3% of patients.

Time point of the sample: week 5, during vaccination. Each dose delivered 300 ug of mutant IDH1 20-mer peptide subcutaneously with imiquimod. Sample: PBMCs, taken from a glioma patient whose treatment included an IDH1 peptide vaccine. The source of this sequence is a woman aged 18-29 years with glioma. Some clones in this sample may be carry-over from other donors' samples. This chain connects TRBV5-4 to TRBJ2-7, with 7 nucleotides matching TRBD1. The CDR3 reads CASSRAEDRSSYEQYF. The CDR3, as DNA: TGTGCCAGCAGCAGGGCTGAGGACAGGTCCTCCTACGAGCAGTACTTC.